Following are 24 T cell receptor beta chains from one sample sequenced in a study of early stage breast cancer tumors. Data came from immunoSEQ multiplex PCR; TCRdb stores just in-frame clones and leaves some out. Of 50,000 to 65,000 clones listed, roughly 80% are singletons. The sequencing input was blood. The origin of the receptors is a person under 45 with breast cancer.

This clone was recorded a few times. The V and J genes are TRBV10-3 and TRBJ1-2; no definite D call. The CDR3 runs 12 residues. The V end was cut by 2 bases, the J end by 6 bases, with 7 bases between. The germline CDR1 and CDR2 sequences are ENHRY and SYGVKD. CDR3 bases: TGTGCCATCAGTGAGGGAATCGATGGCTACACCTTC. Its protein product is CAISEGIDGYTF.

The chain links TRBV7-9 to TRBJ1-2, with D maybe TRBD1 (5 bases). Deletions cut 2 bases from V and 4 bases from J, with 11 bases between. Germline V CDR1 and CDR2: SEHNR, FQNEAQ (reference sequence). CDR3 length equals 14 residues. CDR3 region: CASSLQGFSYGYTF. CDR3 DNA: TGTGCCAGCAGCTTACAGGGTTTTAGCTATGGCTACACCTTC.

The genes are TRBV20-1 and TRBJ2-7, with 9 bases matching TRBD1. The CDR3 consists of 11 residues. Germline V gene data show CDR1 as DFQATT and CDR2 as SNEGSKA (reference sequence). CDR3 amino acids: CGGQGPHEQYF. The DNA for the CDR3 is TGCGGGGGACAGGGTCCCCACGAGCAGTACTTC.

The rearrangement joins TRBV30 to TRBJ2-5; D gene unclear. TRBJ2-7 explains the end of the DNA better; the J call may be wrong. The CDR3 extends over 13 amino acids. Germline CDR1 reads GTSNPN; CDR2 reads SVGIG (reference sequence). The CDR3 nucleotides are TGTGCCTGGAGTGTACGGTACCGAAACGAGCAGTACTTC. Translated: CAWSVRYRNEQYF.

This chain connects TRBV27 to TRBJ1-2; 8 bases are shared with TRBD1. V was pared by 1 base and J by 4 bases, with 2 bases of the junction left unmatched. CDR1 is MNHEY and CDR2 is SMNVEV in the germline V gene (reference sequence). The CDR3 is 14 amino acids. The CDR3 spells CASSLLGTGYGYTF. Here the CDR3 DNA reads TGTGCCAGCAGTTTATTGGGGACAGGCTATGGCTACACCTTC.

The gene calls are TRBV27 and TRBJ1-1; TRBD1 agrees at 10 bases. The CDR3 has 14 amino acids. The ends lost 6 bases at V and 5 bases at J; junction bases unmatched: 6. CDR1 and CDR2 (germline): MNHEY, SMNVEV (reference sequence). The CDR3 protein is CASSRDRGLTEAFF. For the CDR3, the DNA is TGTGCCAGCAGCCGGGACAGGGGTTTAACTGAAGCTTTCTTT.

This clone appeared a few times. The genes are TRBV7-2 and TRBJ2-7; D ambiguous. Trimming took 2 bases from V and 0 from J, leaving 20 bases between them. Germline loops: CDR1 SGHTA, CDR2 FQGNSA. The CDR3 consists of 18 residues. The DNA of the CDR3 is TGTGCCAGCAGCTTAAAAGACTTTGGGCCCGTGAGCTCCTACGAGCAGTACTTC. Translating gives CASSLKDFGPVSSYEQYF.

The J gene is TRBJ2-2, the V gene TRBV5-1; 8 nucleotides match TRBD2. The J segment lost 6 bases and the V segment lost 3 bases, leaving 4 bases of the junction unmatched. The CDR3 extends over 14 amino acids. Germline V CDR1 and CDR2: SGHRS, YFSETQ. CDR3 residues: CASSSRTSPGELFF. The CDR3 nucleotides are TGCGCCAGCAGCTCACGGACTAGCCCCGGGGAGCTGTTTTTT.

The gene calls are TRBV7-3 and TRBJ2-7; D is undetermined. Germline V gene lookup returns CDR1 SGHTA and CDR2 FQGTGA. The germline V and J ends were trimmed by 2 bases and 3 bases, with 11 bases remaining between them. CDR3 size: 14 residues. CDR3: CASSLGLEDYEQYF. The CDR3 region has the DNA TGTGCCAGCAGCTTAGGGCTGGAAGACTACGAGCAGTACTTC.

The sample holds a few counts of this clone. The V and J genes are TRBV2 and TRBJ1-6, with 8 nucleotides matching TRBD1. Germline V gene sequence: CDR1 SNHLY, CDR2 FYNNEI. The CDR3 covers 15 residues. V shed 7 bases, J shed 10 bases, and the junction held 12 bases outside the gene matches. CDR3 DNA sequence: TGTGCCAGCAAGGTGAGGGGGACAGGAGACTCACCCCTCCACTTT. Translating it yields CASKVRGTGDSPLHF.

The chain uses TRBV6-5 and TRBJ1-5, with D uncertain. V was shortened by 6 bases and J by 0 bases, with 12 bases between the two germline ends. Germline V lookup: CDR1 MNHEY, CDR2 SVGAGI. The CDR3 length is 15 residues. This CDR3 is CASRSVRSSNQPQHF. CDR3 DNA: TGTGCCAGCAGATCCGTCAGGAGTAGCAATCAGCCCCAGCATTTT.

The chain joins TRBV18 to TRBJ2-7; 14 bases are shared with TRBD2. Germline CDR1 reads KGHSH; CDR2 reads LQKENI. V dropped 3 bases and J dropped 3; count of bases not matched to a gene: 13. This CDR3 has 19 residues. DNA for the CDR3: TGTGCCAGCTCACCGATTACCGGGACTAGCGGGAGCGGGAACTACGAGCAGTACTTC. Protein product: CASSPITGTSGSGNYEQYF.

CDR3: CASSQVGSRGGKLFF. The CDR3 nucleotides are TGCGCCAGCAGCCAAGTTGGGAGCAGGGGTGGAAAACTGTTTTTT. The V gene is TRBV4-3, the J gene TRBJ1-4; a weak D match, TRBD1 (6 bases). The CDR3 extends over 15 amino acids. V dropped 1 base and J dropped 10 bases, with 16 bases sitting between them. Germline values: CDR1 LGHNA, CDR2 YSLEER.

V and J are TRBV30 and TRBJ2-2; 7 nucleotides match TRBD1. This CDR3 contains 13 residues. Germline CDR1 reads GTSNPN; CDR2 reads SVGIG (reference sequence). With V trimmed by 5 bases and J by 2 bases, 2 bases remained unmatched. CDR3 nucleotide sequence: TGTGCCTGGGACAGGGCTAACACCGGGGAGCTGTTTTTT. It specifies CAWDRANTGELFF.

This sequence joins TRBV28 and TRBJ2-6; 8 bases line up with TRBD1. V lost 6 bases, J lost 2 bases, and 12 bases stayed unmatched. Germline V gene lookup returns CDR1 MDHEN and CDR2 SYDVKM. This CDR3 is built from 18 residues. The CDR3 sequence: CASSSAGQGATGANVLTF. The CDR3 bases are TGTGCCAGCAGCTCTGCCGGGCAGGGGGCGACTGGGGCCAACGTCCTGACTTTC.

The chain carries TRBV19 and TRBJ2-3, with 9 bases matching TRBD2. The CDR3 extends over 13 amino acids. The junction had 5 bases not matched to a gene; V was cut back by 7 bases and J by 6 bases. Per germline, CDR1 LNHDA and CDR2 SQIVND (reference sequence). The CDR3 DNA is TGTGCCAGTAAAAAGCGGGAGGAGGATACGCAGTATTTT. Translating gives CASKKREEDTQYF.

The rearrangement links TRBV7-9 to TRBJ2-7; TRBD1 agrees at 9 bases. Germline CDR1 is SEHNR and CDR2 is FQNEAQ (reference sequence). Germline trimming cut 5 bases from V and 6 bases from J; bases unmatched to any gene: 11. The CDR3 covers 15 residues. CDR3 sequence (DNA): TGTGCCAGCAGCGGTTTGGACAGGGGCTTTCTCGAGCAGTACTTC. This sequence encodes CASSGLDRGFLEQYF.

This clone came up a few times. The chain joins TRBV5-1 to TRBJ2-2; 7 bases fit TRBD2. The trim removed 0 bases at V and 1 base at J, leaving 6 bases unmatched. Germline values: CDR1 SGHRS, CDR2 YFSETQ. The CDR3 has 17 amino acids. The CDR3 sequence: CASSLATGGRNTGELFF. The CDR3 DNA sequence: TGCGCCAGCAGCTTGGCCACGGGGGGACGGAACACCGGGGAGCTGTTTTTT.

CDR3 region: CASSQTPIMGTEAFF. In nucleotides, the CDR3 is TGCGCCAGCAGCCAAACACCTATCATGGGCACTGAAGCTTTCTTT. This rearrangement joins TRBV4-1 to TRBJ1-1; D is ambiguous. V dropped 2 bases and J dropped 4 bases, with 14 bases sitting between them. Germline V gene data show CDR1 as MGHRA and CDR2 as YSYEKL. The CDR3 runs 15 residues.

The rearrangement links TRBV6-5 to TRBJ2-1, with TRBD2 matching 7 bases. V was pared by 5 bases and J by 8 bases, with 12 bases of the junction left unmatched. Germline CDR1 MNHEY, CDR2 SVGAGI. This CDR3 is built from 15 residues. CDR3 loop: CASSPLDAGRDEQFF. DNA of the CDR3: TGTGCCAGCAGTCCACTCGATGCAGGGAGGGATGAGCAGTTCTTC.

The chain has TRBV2 and TRBJ2-7; TRBD1 matches at 9 bases. The V segment lost 7 bases and the J segment 0 bases; nucleotides outside the gene matches: 19. In germline, CDR1 is SNHLY, CDR2 FYNNEI. The CDR3 contains 19 residues. Written as DNA, the CDR3 is TGTGCCAGCACGACAGGGGGACTTAATCTAGGGGCCGTCTCCTACGAGCAGTACTTC. It encodes CASTTGGLNLGAVSYEQYF.

This CDR3 is CASRYGSSMNEKLFF. CDR3 sequence (DNA): TGTGCCAGCCGCTACGGTAGCAGTATGAATGAAAAACTGTTTTTT. The chain carries TRBV2 and TRBJ1-4; D unresolved. The CDR3 runs to 15 residues. V gave up 8 bases and J gave up 5 bases, with 18 bases separating them. The germline gives CDR1 SNHLY, CDR2 FYNNEI.

V usage is TRBV5-1 and J usage is TRBJ1-1, with a weak D call TRBD1 (6 bases). V was clipped by 4 bases and J by 1 base, with 11 bases between them. This CDR3 contains 14 residues. Germline V gene data show CDR1 as SGHRS and CDR2 as YFSETQ. The CDR3 nucleotides read TGCGCCAGCAGCCCCCTGGACAGGAACACTGAAGCTTTCTTT. Its protein product is CASSPLDRNTEAFF.

The table lists this clone with a few counts. This chain connects TRBV27 to TRBJ2-1; D uncertain. The CDR3 is 12 residues long. CDR1 MNHEY and CDR2 SMNVEV come from the germline V gene (reference sequence). V was cut by 5 bases and J by 10 bases, with 12 bases left in between. Here the CDR3 reads CASSTARREQFF. DNA of the CDR3: TGTGCCAGCAGTACCGCTAGAAGAGAGCAGTTCTTC.